This TCR beta chain comes out of a study of CD8 T cells in Susac syndrome. Random-hexamer reverse transcription was applied to about 0.45 to 1 ug RNA. The CDR3 of TCR beta was amplified by immunoSEQ multiplex PCR across 54 Vbeta and 13 Jbeta. TCRdb reprocessed the immunoSEQ multiplex PCR reads with MiXCR, giving one entry per CDR3 protein. This table has 120,000 to 150,000 distinct CDR3 sequences, approximately 95% appearing once. The study sequenced TCR beta in blood CD8+ and CD4+ T cells. FACS was used to enrich TEMRA cells, whereas the CD8+ and CD4+ T cells were obtained by negative isolation. Study-level points and caveats: An acknowledgment was made by the study that its TCR sequencing and HLA analysis involved relatively few individuals.

Concerning this clonotype: Its matching antigen is unknown.

Germline values: CDR1 MNHEY, CDR2 SMNVEV (reference sequence). Trimming stripped 5 bases from V and 1 base from J, with 8 bases between. CDR3 length: 13 residues. The sequencing sample was made of CD4+ T cells from PBMCs. V usage is TRBV27 and J usage is TRBJ2-5, with D perhaps matching TRBD1 (6 bases). This TCR was recovered from a human donor in good health. The CDR3 is CASSRDIQETQYF. The CDR3 DNA follows: TGTGCCAGCAGTCGGGACATCCAAGAGACCCAGTACTTC.